Described below is a single T cell receptor (beta chain) sequence and its context. This specimen belongs to a study of CD8 T cells in Susac syndrome. Whole-study context: When blood was drawn, patients with Susac syndrome were on intravenous immunoglobulin alone, on corticosteroids, or therapy-naive.

Recently defined diagnostic criteria for definite or probable disease were fulfilled by Susac syndrome patients. While CD8+ and CD4+ T cells were isolated negatively, TEMRA cells were enriched by FACS. This CDR3 has 12 residues. Deletions cut 4 bases from V and 11 bases from J, with 17 bases between. CDR1 and CDR2 (germline): DFQATT, SNEGSKA (reference sequence). Roughly 0.45 to 1 ug RNA was reverse transcribed with random hexamers. Amplification of TCR beta CDR3 by immunoSEQ multiplex PCR spanned 54 Vbeta and 13 Jbeta. TCRdb passed the immunoSEQ multiplex PCR reads through MiXCR, listing each CDR3 protein once. Counted here are about 140,000 distinct CDR3 sequences, roughly 94% occurring once; the ten biggest clones make up more than 0.15%.

This chain connects TRBV20-1 to TRBJ1-1; D is unclear. What was sequenced was CD8+ T cells from PBMCs. The sequence came from a human donor with Susac syndrome. The CDR3 nucleotides are TGCAGTGCTACCGGGAACCCGGTGGGGGCTTTCTTT. As protein: CSATGNPVGAFF.